A selection of T cell receptor beta chains follows, all from one sample in a study of cytomegalovirus exposure and HLA in healthy donors. Using immunoSEQ multiplex PCR, the repertoire was profiled, and TCRdb retains in-frame clones only, with some absent. The data contain 54,000 or so clones, roughly three fifths of them singletons. Source material: PBMCs. These receptors all come from a human donor in good health. Each CDR3 is given with its conserved first and last residue. D genes are given only for firm matches. Some rows mark clone size as missing; the rest say once, few, many or name a class of expanded clone.

DNA: TGTGCCAGCAGCAAAGCGGACAATGGCAATCAGCCCCAGCATTTT
CDR3: CASSKADNGNQPQHF
V: TRBV21-1
D: -
size: -
J: TRBJ1-5

DNA: TGTGCCAGCAGCCAAGGAGGAGCAGGGGGAACTGATCAGCCCCAGCATTTT
CDR3: CASSQGGAGGTDQPQHF
V: TRBV4-2
D: TRBD1
size: -
J: TRBJ1-5

DNA: TGTGCCAGCAGCTTATACGTTGACAGTGGATATGGCTACACCTTC
CDR3: CASSLYVDSGYGYTF
V: TRBV7-2
D: -
size: many
J: TRBJ1-2

DNA: TGTGCCAGCTCACCAACAGGACCTCAAGAGACCCAGTACTTC
CDR3: CASSPTGPQETQYF
V: TRBV18
D: -
size: -
J: TRBJ2-5

DNA: TGCGCCGGGCTACGGCAGTACTTC
CDR3: CAGLRQYF
V: TRBV5-1
D: -
size: -
J: TRBJ2-7

DNA: TGTGCCAGCAGTCGTAACAGGGGGCTCGGGGACAATCAGCCCCAGCATTTT
CDR3: CASSRNRGLGDNQPQHF
V: TRBV28
D: TRBD1
size: -
J: TRBJ1-5

DNA: TGCGCCAGCAGCTTGCGAGCTTTTAATGAAAAACTGTTTTTT
CDR3: CASSLRAFNEKLFF
V: TRBV5-1
D: -
size: -
J: TRBJ1-4

DNA: TGTGCCAGCTCACCTTGGACTGGCCCCAACGGGGAGCTGTTTTTT
CDR3: CASSPWTGPNGELFF
V: TRBV18
D: -
size: -
J: TRBJ2-2

DNA: TGTGCCAGTAGTATCGGGGTCAGCTCTGGAAACACCATATATTTT
CDR3: CASSIGVSSGNTIYF
V: TRBV19
D: -
size: -
J: TRBJ1-3

DNA: TGTGCCAGCAGCTTAGGACAGGGAAGTATAACAGATACGCAGTATTTT
CDR3: CASSLGQGSITDTQYF
V: TRBV7-9
D: TRBD1
size: -
J: TRBJ2-3

DNA: TGCAGCGTTGACTCCCAGGGTTCCGCCTACAATGAGCAGTTCTTC
CDR3: CSVDSQGSAYNEQFF
V: TRBV29-1
D: -
size: once
J: TRBJ2-1

DNA: TGTGCCAGCAGTTACGGAGGCAACTCTGGGGCCAACGTCCTGACTTTC
CDR3: CASSYGGNSGANVLTF
V: TRBV6-5
D: -
size: -
J: TRBJ2-6

DNA: TGTGCCAGCAGCCCGGACACGAACTATGGCTACACCTTC
CDR3: CASSPDTNYGYTF
V: TRBV7-3
D: -
size: -
J: TRBJ1-2

DNA: TGTGCCAGCAGCCGCGGGACAGCAGATACGCAGTATTTT
CDR3: CASSRGTADTQYF
V: TRBV7-2
D: -
size: -
J: TRBJ2-3

DNA: TGTGCCAGCAGTTTTTGGGACACCCCGCGCTATGGCTACCCCTTC
CDR3: CASSFWDTPRYGYPF
V: TRBV27
D: -
size: -
J: TRBJ1-2

DNA: TGTGCCACCAGCGGTGGCGGGGAACAAGAGACCCAGTACTTC
CDR3: CATSGGGEQETQYF
V: TRBV15
D: -
size: few
J: TRBJ2-5

DNA: TGTGCCAGCAGTCCACAGACAGGTGGGGTCACTGAAGCTTTCTTT
CDR3: CASSPQTGGVTEAFF
V: TRBV27
D: -
size: -
J: TRBJ1-1

DNA: TGTGCCTGGAAGAGGGAAAAACTGTTTTTT
CDR3: CAWKREKLFF
V: TRBV30
D: -
size: -
J: TRBJ1-4